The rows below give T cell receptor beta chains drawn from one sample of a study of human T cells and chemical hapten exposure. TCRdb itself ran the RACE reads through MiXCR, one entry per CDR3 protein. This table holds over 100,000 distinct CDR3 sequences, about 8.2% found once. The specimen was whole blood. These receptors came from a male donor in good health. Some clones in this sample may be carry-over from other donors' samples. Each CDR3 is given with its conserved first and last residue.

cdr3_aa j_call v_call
CASSLRESVAGGIDTEAFF TRBJ1-1 TRBV27
CASSSKDRGLRPEAFF TRBJ1-1 TRBV6-5
CASSLKGFSSYNEQFF TRBJ2-1 TRBV12-3/TRBV12-4
CAIRGTDRGTTDTQYF TRBJ2-3 TRBV10-3
CASSLGLSGANVLTF TRBJ2-6 TRBV7-2
CSAVAEEADTQYF TRBJ2-3 TRBV20-1
CASSSLDNEQFF TRBJ2-1 TRBV5-1
CASSYSSEGGPNEQFF TRBJ2-1 TRBV6-6
CASSQELAGADTQYF TRBJ2-3 TRBV4-2
CASSSRTGGRYSNQPQHF TRBJ1-5 TRBV7-8
CASSLSISLGRETQYF TRBJ2-5 TRBV27
CASSITGTGEQYF TRBJ2-7 TRBV19
CASSYPGTVSNQPQHF TRBJ1-5 TRBV6-2/TRBV6-3
CSGQMTGAGELFF TRBJ2-2 TRBV29-1
CASSHAIAGGPVGELFF TRBJ2-2 TRBV4-3
CAISESSGLRNTEAFF TRBJ1-1 TRBV10-3
CASSPRAANTGELFF TRBJ2-2 TRBV6-5
CAIRDRGRGNEQFF TRBJ2-1 TRBV6-5
CASSQGQGRGQPQHF TRBJ1-5 TRBV14
CASSQDRGRASTDTQYF TRBJ2-3 TRBV14
CASSLAGAMNTEAFF TRBJ1-1 TRBV7-6
CASSQEGDRNNEQFF TRBJ2-1 TRBV4-1
CAISESSGKKNTGELFF TRBJ2-2 TRBV10-3
CASSSTTGETQYF TRBJ2-5 TRBV7-3